The 7 T cell receptor beta chains in this list originate from one sample, sequenced in a study of blood T cell repertoires in COVID-19. Sequencing used immunoSEQ multiplex PCR; TCRdb keeps in-frame clones, though not all of them. Here the sample spans 300,000 or so clones, roughly 88% being singletons. Sequences were obtained from peripheral blood. The receptor source for this set is a woman aged 45-59 years with acute or convalescent COVID-19.

This chain links TRBV7-2 with TRBJ2-7; D gene uncertain. The V end was cut by 1 base, the J end by 6 bases, with 7 bases between. Germline V gene lookup returns CDR1 SGHTA and CDR2 FQGNSA. The CDR3 extends over 12 amino acids. The CDR3 nucleotides read TGTGCCAGCAGCTTAGGCCCGGGCGAGCAGTACTTC. It translates to CASSLGPGEQYF.

CDR3 protein: CASSRNSGRMGKETQYF. The CDR3, as DNA: TGTGCCAGCAGCAGGAATAGCGGGAGAATGGGGAAAGAGACCCAGTACTTC. The rearrangement links TRBV9 to TRBJ2-5, with 9 bases lining up with TRBD2. The length of the CDR3 is 17 residues. Germline V lookup: CDR1 SGDLS, CDR2 YYNGEE. After removal of 4 bases from V and 3 bases from J, the junction contained 13 bases not matched to a gene.

CDR3 DNA sequence: TGTGCCAGCTCACGGGTAGACAGATCACGTGCGTTCTTC. This translates into CASSRVDRSRAFF. This chain uses TRBV18 with TRBJ2-1; D perhaps matches TRBD1 (5 bases). This CDR3 is 13 amino acids long. Trimming stripped 4 bases from V and 15 bases from J, with 19 bases between. Germline V lookup: CDR1 KGHSH, CDR2 LQKENI.

As for this clone: This same CDR3 is encoded by further DNA sequences in the sample. The V call is TRBV6-5, the J call TRBJ1-1; 10 nucleotides agree with TRBD1. The trim removed 7 bases at V and 1 base at J, leaving 3 bases unmatched. The CDR3 runs 14 residues. From germline, CDR1 is MNHEY and CDR2 SVGAGI. The CDR3 nucleotides are TGTGCCAGCACTAGGGACAGGGGGAACACTGAAGCTTTCTTT. Translation gives CASTRDRGNTEAFF.

The chain couples TRBV9 to TRBJ2-3, with 11 bases that match TRBD1. The CDR3 has 15 residues. The germline gives CDR1 SGDLS, CDR2 YYNGEE. Trimming cost V 2 bases and J 5 bases; bases outside gene matches: 4. In DNA, the CDR3 is TGTGCCAGCAGCGTCGGGACAGGGGGTCTAGATACGCAGTATTTT. This translates into CASSVGTGGLDTQYF.

The chain recombines TRBV5-1 with TRBJ2-1, with a tentative D call TRBD2 (5 bases). Germline V gene lookup returns CDR1 SGHRS and CDR2 YFSETQ. The V gene lost 0 bases and the J gene lost 9 bases, with 10 bases spanning the gap. The CDR3 totals 13 residues. In DNA, the CDR3 is TGCGCCAGCAGCTTGGCGGGGATCCGTGAGCAGTTCTTC. This translates into CASSLAGIREQFF.

This sequence joins TRBV7-9 and TRBJ2-3; TRBD1 agrees at 8 bases. The junction had 9 bases not matched to a gene; V was cut back by 6 bases and J by 4 bases. There are 15 residues in the CDR3. Germline V gene data show CDR1 as SEHNR and CDR2 as FQNEAQ (reference sequence). CDR3 protein: CASRPDRGGSDTQYF. The CDR3 DNA reads TGTGCCAGCAGACCAGACAGGGGAGGTTCAGATACGCAGTATTTT. Looking up the rest from reference TRBV7-9 and TRBJ2-3 gives the full variable domain: DTGVSQNPRHKITKRGQNVTFRCDPISEHNRLYWYRQTLGQGPEFLTYFQNEAQLEKSRLLSDRFSAERPKGSFSTLEIQRTEQGDSAMYLCASRPDRGGSDTQYFGPGTRLTVL.